The present T cell receptor beta chain was sequenced within a study of tumor and adjacent non-tumor tissue in lung cancer. Note on this clonotype: This clone may be a read error of a much larger clone one base away.

The template was RNA from unsorted bulk tissue. V was cut by 6 bases and J by 8 bases, with 25 bases left in between. CDR3 size: 16 residues. Per germline, CDR1 SGHVS and CDR2 FQNEAQ. The library came from three nested PCR rounds adapted from ARM-PCR protocols. TCRdb fed the multiplex PCR reads into MiXCR, producing one record per CDR3 protein. The sample holds around 200,000 distinct CDR3 sequences; about 76% are singletons and the top ten take roughly 24%. The receptor's source is a man aged 60 to 75 with non-small cell lung cancer. The chain uses TRBV7-8 and TRBJ1-2; the D is unclear. Sample: lung tumor tissue. The CDR3: CASRRKVENGEEGYTF. CDR3 nucleotides: TGTGCCAGCAGGAGGAAAGTAGAGAACGGCGAGGAAGGCTACACCTTC. The whole variable domain, remainder taken from reference TRBV7-8 and TRBJ1-2, is GAGVSQSPRYKVAKRGQDVALRCDPISGHVSLFWYQQALGQGPEFLTYFQNEAQLDKSGLPSDRFFAERPEGSVSTLKIQRTQQEDSAVYLCASRRKVENGEEGYTFGSGTRLTVV.